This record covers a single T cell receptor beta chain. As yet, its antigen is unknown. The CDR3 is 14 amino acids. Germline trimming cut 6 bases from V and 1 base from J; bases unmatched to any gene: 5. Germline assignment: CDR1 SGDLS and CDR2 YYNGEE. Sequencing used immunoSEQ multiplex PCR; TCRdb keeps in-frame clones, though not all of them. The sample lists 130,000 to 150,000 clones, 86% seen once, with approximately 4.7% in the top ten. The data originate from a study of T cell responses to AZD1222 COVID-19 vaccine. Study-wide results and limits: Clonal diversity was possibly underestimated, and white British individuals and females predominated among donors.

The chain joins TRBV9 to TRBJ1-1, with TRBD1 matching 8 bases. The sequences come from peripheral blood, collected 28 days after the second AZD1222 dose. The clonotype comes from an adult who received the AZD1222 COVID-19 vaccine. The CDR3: CASNVGQANTEAFF. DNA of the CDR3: TGTGCCAGCAACGTGGGACAGGCGAACACTGAAGCTTTCTTT.